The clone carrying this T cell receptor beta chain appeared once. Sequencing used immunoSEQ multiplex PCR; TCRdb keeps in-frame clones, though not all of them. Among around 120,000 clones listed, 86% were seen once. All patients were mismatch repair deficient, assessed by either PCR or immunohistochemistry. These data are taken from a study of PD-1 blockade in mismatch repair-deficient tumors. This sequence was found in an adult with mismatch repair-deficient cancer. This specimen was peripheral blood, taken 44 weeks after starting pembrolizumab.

CDR3 sequence (DNA): TGTGCCACCAGCAGAGATCAAGCCCTGGGCACAGATACGCAGTATTTT. Protein: CATSRDQALGTDTQYF. V gene TRBV15 combines with J gene TRBJ2-3; D is undetermined. CDR3 length: 16 amino acids. The germline V and J ends were trimmed by 0 bases and 1 base, with 11 bases remaining between them. Germline V gene data show CDR1 as LNHNV and CDR2 as YYDKDF (reference sequence).